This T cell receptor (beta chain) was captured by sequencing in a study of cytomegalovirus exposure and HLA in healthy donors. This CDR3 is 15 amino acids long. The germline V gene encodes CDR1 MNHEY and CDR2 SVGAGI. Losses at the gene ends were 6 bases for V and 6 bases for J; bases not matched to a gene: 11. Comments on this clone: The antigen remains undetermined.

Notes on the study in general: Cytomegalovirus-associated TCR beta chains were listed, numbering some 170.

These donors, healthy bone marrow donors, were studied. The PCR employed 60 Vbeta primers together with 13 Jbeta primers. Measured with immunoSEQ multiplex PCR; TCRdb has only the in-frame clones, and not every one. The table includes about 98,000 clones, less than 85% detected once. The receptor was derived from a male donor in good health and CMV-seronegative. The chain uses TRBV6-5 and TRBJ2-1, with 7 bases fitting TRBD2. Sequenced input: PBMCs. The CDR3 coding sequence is TGTGCCAGCAGACTCTGGGGGGGGAGGGCCAATGAGCAGTTCTTC. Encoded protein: CASRLWGGRANEQFF.